This TCR beta chain stems from a study of blood T cell dynamics during melanoma immunotherapy. TCRdb keeps only in-frame clones here, not all; method: immunoSEQ multiplex PCR. The data show 17,000 or so clones, 65% to 90% seen once. The time point here: pre-treatment baseline. The TCR originated in a human donor with melanoma. Sequenced material: blood, taken from a patient treated with checkpoint blockade.

CDR3 loop: CASSLWSSDGNEQFF. For the CDR3, the DNA is TGTGCCAGCAGTTTATGGTCTAGCGACGGCAATGAGCAGTTCTTC. V gene TRBV27 combines with J gene TRBJ2-1; possibly TRBD2 for D (6 bases). The length of the CDR3 is 15 residues. V lost 1 base to trimming and J lost 6 bases, with 13 bases between them. Germline V gene data show CDR1 as MNHEY and CDR2 as SMNVEV (reference sequence).